This T cell receptor beta chain was sequenced during a study of cytomegalovirus exposure and HLA in healthy donors (dated by TCRdb to the late 2010s). Looking at the study overall: An earlier analysis of a few hundred of the donors reported 276 Gb of sequence data and 95 million to 130 million unique TCR beta sequences obtained from around 180 million T cells. An early release covering over 500 HLA-typed donors comprised about 300 gigabases of sequencing data and roughly 86 million unique TCR sequences. The genetic ancestry cluster associated with self-reported Caucasian donors included roughly four fifths of the roughly 410 genotyped donors. The study aimed to test whether cataloging public T cell receptors could reveal signatures of past pathogen exposure. The study profiled the T cell repertoires of 500 to 800 subjects by immunosequencing and related them to cytomegalovirus serostatus. Along with the roughly 700-subject first cohort, a separate validation cohort of some 130 different subjects was used. High-throughput TCR immunosequencing, statistical association of individual TCRs with disease status, and machine learning were combined to predict cytomegalovirus infection status. In a later analysis, previously published TCR beta repertoires from about 670 donors were re-analyzed and high-resolution HLA genotyping was added so that TCR occurrence patterns could be studied. Rather than using new phenotypic data, the later analysis identified candidate immune exposures from TCR beta sequences and from how often those sequences occurred across donors. In an earlier analysis of roughly 580 of the donors, high-throughput TCR beta sequencing was used to judge whether each TCR beta V gene segment behaved as functional or pseudogenic. Donor age, sex, ethnicity and CMV serostatus were compiled together with the repertoire data. Genome-wide SNP genotypes for about 55% of the roughly 670 donors were used in a later genetic analysis, which treated that subset as a discovery cohort. All discovery cohort repertoires had been generated using a single sequencing platform. HLA typing covered class I and class II loci at four-digit resolution. The number of typed donors differed by locus: about 629-630 for A, B, C, DRB1 and DQB1; some 500 for DQA1; some 610 for DPA1; and about 470 for DPB1. A handful of DR-DQ haplotypes were handled as single units for association and clustering because linkage in the cohort was strong. On average, about 240,000 unique TCR beta nucleotide sequences were sequenced per donor among a few hundred genotyped donors of the cohort, with roughly 18% of those sequences being non-productive. Here is what the overall study found, with its caveats: Most CMV-associated TCR beta chains appeared to be HLA-restricted in a later analysis, and the HLA associations seemed to be driven largely by CMV exposure. In a later genetic analysis, fewer N-insertions in productive TCRs were reported among donors in an Asian-associated ancestry cluster than the approximately 710-donor mean. In a later analysis, over 15,000 TCR beta sequences were associated with specific HLA alleles at a false discovery rate of 0.05. In an earlier analysis of around 600 of the donors, most TCR beta V segments were observed in productive rearrangements about 90% or about 30% of the time, broadly matching IMGT annotations. When HLA alleles, especially DR and DQ, strongly co-occurred, TCR associations were difficult to assign to individual alleles. Some IMGT-functional V segments, including TRBV6-2 and TRBV6-3, could not be distinguished by the 87-base-pair reads and were therefore excluded. For the cohort, immune exposure information was limited to CMV serostatus. The cohort was sequenced for TCR beta chains only, and without alpha or paired-chain data the features that could be detected were limited. Correlated functional status among segregating V segments might reflect linkage disequilibrium, but an unknown experimental factor could not be ruled out. According to the authors, the approach could potentially be generalized to other disease states and immunological phenotypes. Most TCR sequences were seen in very few donors, while some public TCRs were found in many individuals. The classifier was reported to diagnose cytomegalovirus status with high specificity and sensitivity in both the original cohort and the validation cohort. A further reported finding was that TCR beta sequences accurately predicted the HLA-A and HLA-B alleles for most subjects in the first cohort. A few of the identified cytomegalovirus-associated TCR beta chains were confirmed in vitro to be specific for cytomegalovirus antigens. In a later analysis, HLA-associated TCR beta chains showed more clonal expansion and lower generation probabilities than non-associated chains that were equally common. Because some donors lacked HLA typing at each locus, the association tests relied only on the typed subset. Sequencing depth was assumed to be roughly uniform across donors in the presence/absence analyses, though that assumption may not hold. In a later analysis, the rate of TCR association differed among HLA loci, with DRB1 alleles having the most associated TCRs and HLA-C alleles having the fewest. A cluster of highly shared sequence variants was judged likely to be a technical artifact of the sequencing pipeline. An association between a missense DCLRE1C variant and V-gene and J-gene trimming of TCR beta chains was found in a later genetic analysis and replicated in an independent cohort. Because counts were too low, roughly 16 rarely observed V segments, including chromosome 9 orphons, were excluded from the earlier analysis of roughly 580 of the donors. A total of around 150 TCR beta chains were listed by the study as associated with cytomegalovirus. Several of the top co-occurrence clusters appeared to be linked to parvovirus B19, influenza, CMV and Epstein-Barr virus, according to a later analysis.

In total, over 600 healthy bone marrow donors made up the cohort. All cohort members were sampled while nominally healthy, although unrecorded immune exposures were likely present. The donor was CMV seronegative and belonged to the group of approximately 320 seronegative cohort members. A peripheral blood sample was collected from each donor, and TCR beta sequencing was performed on peripheral blood mononuclear cells. Genomic DNA was extracted from the blood cell samples with the Qiagen DNeasy Blood Extraction Kit. The library was built by means of the immunoSEQ multiplex PCR assay. A mixture of 60 forward primers for TCR Vbeta segments and 13 reverse primers for TCR Jbeta segments was used in the multiplex PCR. The CDR3 region of rearranged TCR beta genes was amplified from genomic DNA by a multiplex PCR assay. The Illumina HiSeq System was used to sequence the amplified TCR beta libraries as 87-base-pair reads. In the paper's pipeline: A later analysis tallied around 87 million unique TCR beta chains across the 660 or so repertoires, and approximately 11 million of those chains were shared by two or more donors. Raw reads were error-corrected and collapsed into unique sequences by a nearest-neighbor algorithm in which closely related sequences were merged to remove PCR and sequencing errors. V, D and J gene segments were assigned by aligning CDR3 sequences to IMGT reference sequences. Each retained sequence needed at least a six-nucleotide match to both a V gene segment and a J gene segment. A rearrangement was called productive if the CDR3 had no stop codons and remained in frame with V and J, and every other rearrangement was called non-productive. CDR3 was defined by IMGT convention, running from the second conserved V-encoded cysteine to the conserved J-encoded phenylalanine. Sequences without an unambiguous match to a single V gene segment were excluded from the earlier analysis of a few hundred of the donors. In an earlier analysis of several hundred of the donors, V segments were called functional above 56.7% productive rearrangements and were called segregating when the between-donor standard deviation exceeded 5%. A statistical classification framework was developed to diagnose cytomegalovirus status using the catalog of TCR beta chain sequences. V and J gene assignment, in a later analysis, came from comparing TCR nucleotide sequences with IMGT/GENE-DB human TR gene sequences. The TCRdist pipeline was used in a later analysis to assign CDR3 sequences and most-parsimonious VDJ recombination scenarios. In a later analysis, each TCR beta chain was defined by its CDR3 amino acid sequence together with its V-gene family, and reads without a unique V-gene family were excluded. In a later analysis, a few hundred highly shared, low-generation-probability nucleotide sequences were removed to address suspected cross-contamination and a sequencing artifact. In a later analysis, a clonal expansion index for each public chain was calculated from normalized within-repertoire ranks of inferred template counts. In a later analysis, generation probabilities were computed using a VDJ recombination model fitted to out-of-frame rearrangements, and the results were checked against IGoR. In a later analysis, TCR-TCR, TCR-HLA and TCR-CMV co-occurrence was scored with hypergeometric tests, and a repertoire-size bias correction was applied to TCR pairs. A later analysis estimated false discovery rates by permuting HLA or CMV assignments 20 times. In a later analysis, co-occurring TCRs were grouped with DBSCAN, and TCRdist sequence similarity was added when clustering was performed within HLA-allele-positive subsets. Repertoires with fewer than 30,000 or more than 120,000 public chains, plus five repertoires with anomalous nucleotide sharing, were excluded from co-occurrence clustering. Here the immuneACCESS table is served through TCRdb, limited to in-frame sequences with V and J called. Missing clones are a known gap in these copies; in checked studies unresolved V genes cover under half, and the rest lacks a known reason. V and J calls plus clone size are reproduced from that table; the DNA served to infer D and trimming. The sample table holds around 280,000 clones, of which approximately 90% were seen once. The ten top clones hold about 2% of the sample.

The junction carries 16 bases between V and J, which are trimmed by 7 bases and 9 bases respectively. CDR1 and CDR2, per the germline V gene, are MNHEY and SVGAGI. CDR3 length: 13 amino acids, cysteine to phenylalanine. Just the 39-base CDR3 DNA is kept, in frame starting at base 1. With respect to this clone: Its antigen is not yet known. No base quality values were provided; no much bigger clone lies one nucleotide off.

This sequence originates from a woman aged 18-30 years in good health and CMV-seronegative. The V and J genes are TRBV6-5 and TRBJ2-1, and the D gene may be TRBD2, 6 bases matching. The material sequenced was PBMCs. For the CDR3, the sequence is CASIPGVSGEQFF. The DNA sequence is TGTGCCAGCATCCCGGGGGTATCCGGTGAGCAGTTCTTC.